This is a list of T cell receptor beta chains from one sample in a study of T-cell reconstitution after alpha-beta-depleted transplantation in children. TCRdb re-analysed the PCR reads in MiXCR, keeping a single row per CDR3 protein. The repertoire holds about 58,000 distinct CDR3 sequences, with approximately 46% as singletons. The sequences come from PBMCs, mostly from graft donor cells, collected 360 days after TCRalphabeta/CD19-depleted stem cell transplant. These receptor sequences come from a male patient between 10 and 17 years old who had a stem cell transplant for acute lymphoblastic leukemia, so the T cells may come from the graft donor. Both conserved end residues are part of each CDR3. Fields, in order: D gene, V gene, CDR3 protein. A D gene is named only where the DNA matches it firmly.

d_gene: -; v_gene: TRBV6-2/TRBV6-3; CDR3aa: CASFQSPNQPQHF
d_gene: TRBD1; v_gene: TRBV5-1; CDR3aa: CASSGRDRGPLQETQYF
d_gene: TRBD2; v_gene: TRBV5-1; CDR3aa: CASSLGVASGSYNEQFF
d_gene: -; v_gene: TRBV29-1; CDR3aa: CSVGGSIRTSYNEQFF
d_gene: -; v_gene: TRBV7-9; CDR3aa: CASSFWDEKLFF
d_gene: TRBD2; v_gene: TRBV6-1; CDR3aa: CASGRTSQYEQYF
d_gene: -; v_gene: TRBV27; CDR3aa: CASSLFFGALQETQYF
d_gene: TRBD1; v_gene: TRBV29-1; CDR3aa: CSVGRDRGPRKTQYF
d_gene: -; v_gene: TRBV12-3/TRBV12-4; CDR3aa: CASSPGRSLGYGYTF
d_gene: -; v_gene: TRBV5-1; CDR3aa: CASSWDGSNQPQHF
d_gene: -; v_gene: TRBV12-3/TRBV12-4; CDR3aa: CASSLRELANEQFF
d_gene: TRBD1; v_gene: TRBV5-6; CDR3aa: CASSPTGDEKLFF
d_gene: -; v_gene: TRBV7-8; CDR3aa: CASSPWGRVAPGTDTQYF